The sequence of this T cell receptor beta chain was determined in a study of T-cell reconstitution after alpha-beta-depleted transplantation in children. The CDR3 is 14 residues long. The germline CDR1 and CDR2 sequences are MNHEY and SVGEGT. V was trimmed by 5 bases and J by 1 base, leaving 12 bases between them. The library targeted TCRbeta and was prepared with unique molecular identifiers. One entry per CDR3 protein, called by TCRdb with MiXCR from the PCR reads. The sample shows 250,000 to 350,000 distinct CDR3 sequences, roughly 25% of them seen only once. Study results and limitations: Diversity and T-cell counts at one year after transplant derived mostly from new T cells. Surviving recipient T cells and thymic progenitors produced the high day-60 TCRbeta diversity seen in some patients. About two months after transplant, alpha-beta T cells reportedly came from several hundred expanded graft clones.

This clonotype was found a few times. Its specificity is unknown. The clonotype comes from a male patient between 10 and 17 years old who had a stem cell transplant for acute lymphoblastic leukemia, so the T cells may come from the graft donor. The sample consisted of PBMCs, mostly from graft donor cells, taken 180 days after TCRalphabeta/CD19-depleted stem cell transplant. The V and J genes are TRBV6-2 or TRBV6-3 and TRBJ2-7; D is possibly TRBD2 (5 bases). The DNA for the CDR3 is TGTGCCAGCAGTCGCGGACTGGCGTCCTACGAGCAGTACTTC. Protein sequence: CASSRGLASYEQYF.